This T cell receptor (beta chain) was captured in a study of blood T cell repertoires in COVID-19. At the level of the study: Some COVID-19 samples were acute and others convalescent; all came from the United States, Italy and Spain. T cells, B-cell-depleted T cells, or PBMCs supplied cDNA or gDNA.

Study processing details: Amplification with reference gene primers provided the estimates of nucleated cell counts. Produced via immunoSEQ multiplex PCR; TCRdb's table is partial and in-frame only. V and J calls and clone size are given by that table; D and trimming were obtained from the DNA. The top ten hold about 6.4% of the sample, which has 130,000 to 150,000 clones, approximately 80% seen once. Per germline, CDR1 MNHEY and CDR2 SVGEGT. The CDR3 covers 14 residues. V dropped 2 bases and J dropped 8 bases, with 15 bases sitting between them. This chain links TRBV6-2 or TRBV6-3 with TRBJ1-2; tentative D call: TRBD1 (6 bases). The sample consisted of peripheral blood. This TCR came from a human donor in a cohort sampled during active COVID-19. CDR3 in amino acids: CASSYPTWTAGYTF. CDR3 nucleotides: TGTGCCAGCAGTTACCCAACCTGGACAGCCGGCTACACCTTC.